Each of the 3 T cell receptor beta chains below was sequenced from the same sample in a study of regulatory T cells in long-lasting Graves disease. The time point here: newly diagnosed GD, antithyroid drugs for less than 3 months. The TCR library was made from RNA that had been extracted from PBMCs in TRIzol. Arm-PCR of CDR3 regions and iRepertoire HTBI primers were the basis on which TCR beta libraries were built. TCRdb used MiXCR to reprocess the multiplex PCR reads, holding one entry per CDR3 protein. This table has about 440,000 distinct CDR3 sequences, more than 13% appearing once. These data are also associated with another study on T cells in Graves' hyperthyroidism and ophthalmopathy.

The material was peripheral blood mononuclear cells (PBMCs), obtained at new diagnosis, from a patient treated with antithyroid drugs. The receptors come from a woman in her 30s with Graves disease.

The CDR3 is CASSPGLPEETQYF. The CDR3, as DNA: TGCGCCAGCAGCCCGGGACTACCAGAAGAGACCCAGTACTTC. The chain links TRBV5-1 to TRBJ2-5, with TRBD2 identical over 7 bases. This CDR3 contains 14 residues. Germline CDR1 reads SGHRS; CDR2 reads YFSETQ. V gave up 4 bases and J gave up 3 bases; unmatched junction bases: 6.

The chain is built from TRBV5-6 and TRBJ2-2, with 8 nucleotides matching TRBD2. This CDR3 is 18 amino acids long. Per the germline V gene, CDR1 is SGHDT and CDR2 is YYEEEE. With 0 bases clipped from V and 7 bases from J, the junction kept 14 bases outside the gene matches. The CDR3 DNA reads TGTGCCAGCAGCTTGGGGGAGGTGAGACTAGCGAGGATCGGGGAGCTGTTTTTT. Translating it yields CASSLGEVRLARIGELFF.

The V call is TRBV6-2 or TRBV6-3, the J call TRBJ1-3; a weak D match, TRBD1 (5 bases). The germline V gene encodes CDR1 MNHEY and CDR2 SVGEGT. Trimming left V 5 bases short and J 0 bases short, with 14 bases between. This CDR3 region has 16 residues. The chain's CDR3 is CASSQSGPSSGNTIYF. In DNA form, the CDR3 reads TGTGCCAGCAGTCAATCGGGACCGAGCTCTGGAAACACCATATATTTT.